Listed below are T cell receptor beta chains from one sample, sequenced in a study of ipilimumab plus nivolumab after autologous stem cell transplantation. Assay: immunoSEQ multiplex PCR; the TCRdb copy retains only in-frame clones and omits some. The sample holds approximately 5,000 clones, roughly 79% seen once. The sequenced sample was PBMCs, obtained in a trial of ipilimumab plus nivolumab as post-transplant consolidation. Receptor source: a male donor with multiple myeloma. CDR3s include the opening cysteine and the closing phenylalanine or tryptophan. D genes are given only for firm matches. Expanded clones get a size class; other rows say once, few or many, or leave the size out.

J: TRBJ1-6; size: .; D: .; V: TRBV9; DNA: TGTGCCAGCAGCGTAGCTCCCACAGAGGACTCACCCCTCCACTTT; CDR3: CASSVAPTEDSPLHF
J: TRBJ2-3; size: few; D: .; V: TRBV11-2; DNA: TGTGCCAGCAGCTTAAACAGCCTCACAGATACGCAGTATTTT; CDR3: CASSLNSLTDTQYF
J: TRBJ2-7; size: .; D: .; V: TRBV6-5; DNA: TGTGCCAGCAGTTACAACTGGGTTGCCTACGAGCAGTACTTC; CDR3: CASSYNWVAYEQYF
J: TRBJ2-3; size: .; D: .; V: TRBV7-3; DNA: TGTGCCAGCAGTTTAGCGAACACAGATACGCAGTATTTT; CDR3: CASSLANTDTQYF
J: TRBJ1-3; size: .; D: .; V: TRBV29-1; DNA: TGCAGCGGGCGGTCGTCAAACACCATATATTTT; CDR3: CSGRSSNTIYF
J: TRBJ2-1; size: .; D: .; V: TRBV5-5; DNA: TGTGCCAGCAGCTTCGCAGACAATGAGCAGTTCTTC; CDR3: CASSFADNEQFF
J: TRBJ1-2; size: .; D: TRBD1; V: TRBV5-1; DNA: TGCGCCAGCAGGGGGGGGACAGACCCTGATGGCTACACCTTC; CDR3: CASRGGTDPDGYTF
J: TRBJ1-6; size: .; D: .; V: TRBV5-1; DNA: TGCGCCAGCAGCGAGCTTCCATGGTCAAGGGATAATTCACCCCTCCACTTT; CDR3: CASSELPWSRDNSPLHF
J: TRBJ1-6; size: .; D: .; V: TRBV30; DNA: TGTGCCTGGAGTGTTGCCTTGAGCTCCTATAATTCACCCCTCCACTTT; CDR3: CAWSVALSSYNSPLHF
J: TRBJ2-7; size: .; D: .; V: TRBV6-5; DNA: TGTGCCAGCAGAGAAATCCAGACTAACTACGAGCAGTACTTC; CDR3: CASREIQTNYEQYF
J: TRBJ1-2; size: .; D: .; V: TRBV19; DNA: TGTGCCAGTAGTATAGGAGGAAGCTATGGCTACACCTTC; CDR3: CASSIGGSYGYTF
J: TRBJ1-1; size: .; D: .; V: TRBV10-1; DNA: TGCGCCAGCAGAGCACAGATTAACACTGAAGCTTTCTTT; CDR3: CASRAQINTEAFF
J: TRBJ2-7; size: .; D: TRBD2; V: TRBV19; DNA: TGTGCCAGTAGTATGTTTAGCGGGGGAAGCTTCGAGCAGTACTTC; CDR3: CASSMFSGGSFEQYF
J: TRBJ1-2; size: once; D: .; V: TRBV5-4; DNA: TGTGCCAGCAGCTTGGAAAACTCTAACTATGGCTACACCTTC; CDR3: CASSLENSNYGYTF
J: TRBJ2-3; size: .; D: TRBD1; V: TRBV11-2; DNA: TGTGCCAGCAGCAGACAGGGTATTGCTACAGATACGCAGTATTTT; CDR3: CASSRQGIATDTQYF
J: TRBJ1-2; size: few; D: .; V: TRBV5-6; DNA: TGTGCCAGCAGCTTGGAAGGGCTCCGACGGGACTATGGCTACACCTTC; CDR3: CASSLEGLRRDYGYTF
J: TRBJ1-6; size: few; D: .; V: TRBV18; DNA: TGTGCCAGCTCATCGGACTGGAATTCACCCCTCCACTTT; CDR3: CASSSDWNSPLHF
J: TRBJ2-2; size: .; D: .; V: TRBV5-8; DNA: TGTGCCAGCAGCTCAACCCAGGGATATAACACCGGGGAGCTGTTTTTT; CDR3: CASSSTQGYNTGELFF
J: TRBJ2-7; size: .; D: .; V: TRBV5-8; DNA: TGTGCCAGCAGCTTGGAGGGAATTCGAAGGGATTACGAGCAGTACTTC; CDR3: CASSLEGIRRDYEQYF
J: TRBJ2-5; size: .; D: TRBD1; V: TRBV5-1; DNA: TGCGCCAGCAGCGGGCGGGGACAGGGGGCAGAGACCCAGTACTTC; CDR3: CASSGRGQGAETQYF
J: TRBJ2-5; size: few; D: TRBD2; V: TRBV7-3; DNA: TGTGCCAGCAGCATCCTTGGGGCGGGGGGGCCCGAGACCCAGTACTTC; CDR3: CASSILGAGGPETQYF
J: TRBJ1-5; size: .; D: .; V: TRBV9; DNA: TGTGCCAGCAGCACCGCCGGGGGAGTTGGTCAGCCCCAGCATTTT; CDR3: CASSTAGGVGQPQHF
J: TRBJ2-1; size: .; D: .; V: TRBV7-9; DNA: TGTGCCAGCACCGGGGGGCCAGCGATATTCTATGAGCAGTTCTTC; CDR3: CASTGGPAIFYEQFF
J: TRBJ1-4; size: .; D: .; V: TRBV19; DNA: TGTGCCAGTAGAGGTAGGGCGGCCGAAGTAAGTGAAAAACTGTTTTTT; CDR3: CASRGRAAEVSEKLFF
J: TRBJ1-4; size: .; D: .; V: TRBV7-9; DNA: TGTGCCAGCAGCCCATGGCAGAACAATGAAAAACTGTTTTTT; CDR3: CASSPWQNNEKLFF
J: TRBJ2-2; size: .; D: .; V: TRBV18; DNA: TGTGCCAGCTCGACAGGCTCGGGTCCCGGGGAGCTGTTTTTT; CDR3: CASSTGSGPGELFF
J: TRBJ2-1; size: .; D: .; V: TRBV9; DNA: TGTGCCAGCAGCGGAATGGTGGATGAGCAGTTCTTC; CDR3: CASSGMVDEQFF
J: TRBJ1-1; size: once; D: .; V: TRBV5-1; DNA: TGCGCCAGCAAGGGGGGCGTATGGGACACTGAAGCTTTCTTT; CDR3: CASKGGVWDTEAFF